These 9 T cell receptor beta chains were all obtained from the same sample, sequenced in a study of blood T cell repertoires in COVID-19. Data came from immunoSEQ multiplex PCR; TCRdb stores just in-frame clones and leaves some out. The data hold about 350,000 clones, with 88% observed a single time. Specimen: PBMCs or T cells enriched from blood (not recorded which). These receptors were obtained from a woman under 40 who had been exposed to COVID-19.

The chain has TRBV18 and TRBJ1-1; 9 positions match TRBD1. This CDR3 is 16 amino acids long. CDR1 and CDR2 from the germline V gene are KGHSH and LQKENI. J gave up 6 bases and V 3 bases, and 11 bases lay outside the gene matches. The CDR3 DNA sequence: TGTGCCAGCTCACCCCTTAACAGGGGGCAGGACGCTGAAGCTTTCTTT. Translated, it gives CASSPLNRGQDAEAFF.

This clone was counted a single time. The CDR3: CASSISSGRVDEQFF. CDR3 nucleotides: TGTGCCAGTAGTATTAGTAGCGGGAGAGTTGATGAGCAGTTCTTC. V usage is TRBV19 and J usage is TRBJ2-1; TRBD2 matches 9 bases. The CDR3 contains 15 residues. Germline loops: CDR1 LNHDA, CDR2 SQIVND (reference sequence). Unmatched junction bases numbered 8, after V lost 3 bases and J lost 8 bases.

The rearrangement joins TRBV19 to TRBJ2-3, with D unresolved. The CDR3 runs 13 residues. Trimming cost V 7 bases and J 7 bases, with 15 bases left between them. CDR1 and CDR2 from the germline V gene are LNHDA and SQIVND (reference sequence). For the CDR3, the DNA is TGTGCCAGTATCGGGTTACGCTCTAATACGCAGTATTTT. It encodes CASIGLRSNTQYF.

The rearrangement uses TRBV12-5 and TRBJ2-1; D not resolved. The V and J ends lost 2 bases and 0 bases respectively, with 17 bases between them. The CDR3 consists of 18 residues. Germline V lookup: CDR1 LGHNT, CDR2 FRNRAP. CDR3 loop: CASGLFEKRHSSYNEQFF. Here the CDR3 DNA reads TGTGCTAGTGGTTTGTTTGAAAAACGACACTCCTCCTACAATGAGCAGTTCTTC.

V is TRBV7-3 and J is TRBJ2-1, with D perhaps matching TRBD2 (7 bases). CDR3 length equals 12 residues. Germline CDR1 is SGHTA and CDR2 is FQGTGA. V shed 5 bases and J shed 8 bases, with 10 bases lying between them. CDR3 amino acids: CASSRGAHEQFF. For the CDR3, the DNA is TGTGCCAGCAGCCGGGGGGCCCATGAGCAGTTCTTC.

This clone was observed once. The chain has TRBV6-5 and TRBJ1-3; 8 positions match TRBD1. The V gene end was trimmed by 6 bases and the J gene end by 2 bases; junction bases not matched to a gene: 6. Per germline, CDR1 MNHEY and CDR2 SVGAGI. The CDR3 is made up of 15 amino acids. DNA for the CDR3: TGTGCCAGCAGAGCTTCACAGGGGGCTGGAAACACCATATATTTT. Its translation is CASRASQGAGNTIYF.

This clone was found once. The chain combines TRBV9 with TRBJ2-7; 12 nucleotides agree with TRBD2. The CDR3 spans 18 residues. Trimming removed 4 bases from V and 1 base from J; junction bases left unmatched: 12. Germline CDR1 reads SGDLS; CDR2 reads YYNGEE. The CDR3 loop is CASSSGTSGSLKSYEQYF. CDR3 DNA: TGTGCCAGCAGCTCCGGGACTAGCGGGTCCTTGAAGTCCTACGAGCAGTACTTC.

This chain links TRBV15 with TRBJ1-3, with D possibly TRBD1 on 6 matching bases. Trimming shortened V by 0 bases and J by 0 bases, and 12 bases separated the two germline ends. From germline, CDR1 is LNHNV and CDR2 YYDKDF (reference sequence). The CDR3 runs to 17 residues. The CDR3: CATSRDLGRGSGNTIYF. For the CDR3, the DNA is TGTGCCACCAGCAGAGATTTGGGCAGGGGCTCTGGAAACACCATATATTTT.

The rearrangement uses TRBV11-1 and TRBJ1-1; no clear D gene. The V gene's germline CDR1 is SGHAT and CDR2 FQDESV (reference sequence). The CDR3 consists of 14 residues. Trimming left V 4 bases short and J 2 bases short, with 11 bases between. The DNA for the CDR3 is TGTGCCAGCAGCTCTAAGACACTTAACACTGAAGCTTTCTTT. Amino acid sequence: CASSSKTLNTEAFF.